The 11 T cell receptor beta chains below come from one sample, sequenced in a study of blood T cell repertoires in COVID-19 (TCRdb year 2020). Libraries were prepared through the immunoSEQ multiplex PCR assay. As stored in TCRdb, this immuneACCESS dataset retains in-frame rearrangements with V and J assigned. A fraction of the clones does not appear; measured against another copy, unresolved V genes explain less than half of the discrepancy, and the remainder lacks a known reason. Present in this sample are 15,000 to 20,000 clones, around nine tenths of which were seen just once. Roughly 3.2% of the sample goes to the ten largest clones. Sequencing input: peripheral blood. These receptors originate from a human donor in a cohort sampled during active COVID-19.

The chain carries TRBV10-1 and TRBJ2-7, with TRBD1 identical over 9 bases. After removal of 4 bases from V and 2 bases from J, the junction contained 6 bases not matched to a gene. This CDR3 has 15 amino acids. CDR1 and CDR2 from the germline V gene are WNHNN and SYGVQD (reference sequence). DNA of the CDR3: TGCGCCAGCAGTGGGGGACAGGGAAAAGCCTACGAGCAGTACTTC. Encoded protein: CASSGGQGKAYEQYF.

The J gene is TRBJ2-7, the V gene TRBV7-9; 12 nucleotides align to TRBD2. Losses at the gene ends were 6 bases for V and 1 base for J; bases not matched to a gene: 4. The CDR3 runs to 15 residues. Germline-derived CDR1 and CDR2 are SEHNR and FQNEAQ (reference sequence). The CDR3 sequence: CASSLAGGPSYEQYF. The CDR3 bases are TGTGCCAGCAGTCTAGCGGGAGGGCCTTCCTACGAGCAGTACTTC.

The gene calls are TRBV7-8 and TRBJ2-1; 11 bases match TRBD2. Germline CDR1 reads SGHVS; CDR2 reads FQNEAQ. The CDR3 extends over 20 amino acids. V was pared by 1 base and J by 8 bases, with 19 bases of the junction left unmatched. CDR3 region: CASSLGLAGGLIDELDEQFF. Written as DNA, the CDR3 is TGTGCCAGCAGCTTAGGATTAGCGGGAGGGCTCATTGATGAACTCGATGAGCAGTTCTTC. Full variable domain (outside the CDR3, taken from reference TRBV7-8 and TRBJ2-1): GAGVSQSPRYKVAKRGQDVALRCDPISGHVSLFWYQQALGQGPEFLTYFQNEAQLDKSGLPSDRFFAERPEGSVSTLKIQRTQQEDSAVYLCASSLGLAGGLIDELDEQFFGPGTRLTVL.

CDR3 in DNA: TGTGCCAGCAGGCGAGGCGGGGGAGAGACCCAGTACTTC. It codes for CASRRGGGETQYF. The chain employs TRBV27 and TRBJ2-5; 7 bases map to TRBD2. CDR3 size: 13 residues. The V segment lost 6 bases and the J segment 4 bases; nucleotides outside the gene matches: 5. Germline-derived CDR1 and CDR2 are MNHEY and SMNVEV (reference sequence).

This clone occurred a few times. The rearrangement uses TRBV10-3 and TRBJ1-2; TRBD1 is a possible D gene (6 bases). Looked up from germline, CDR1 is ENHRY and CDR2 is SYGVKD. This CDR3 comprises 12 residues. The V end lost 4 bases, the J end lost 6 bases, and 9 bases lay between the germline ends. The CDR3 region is CAISANRDGYTF. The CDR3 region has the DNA TGTGCCATCAGTGCGAACAGGGATGGCTACACCTTC.

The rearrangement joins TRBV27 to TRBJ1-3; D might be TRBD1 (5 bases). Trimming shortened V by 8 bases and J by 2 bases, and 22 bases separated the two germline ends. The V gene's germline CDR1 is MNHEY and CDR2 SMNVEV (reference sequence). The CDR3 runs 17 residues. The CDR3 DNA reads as TGTGCCAGCCGGCCAGGAGGGACGAAAGGAACTGGAAACACCATATATTTT. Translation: CASRPGGTKGTGNTIYF.

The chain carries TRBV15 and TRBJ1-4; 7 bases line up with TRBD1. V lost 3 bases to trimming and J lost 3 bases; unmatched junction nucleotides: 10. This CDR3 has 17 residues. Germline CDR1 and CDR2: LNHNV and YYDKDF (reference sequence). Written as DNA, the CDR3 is TGTGCCACCAGCAGTCCATTGAGACAGGGAGCTAATGAAAAACTGTTTTTT. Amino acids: CATSSPLRQGANEKLFF.

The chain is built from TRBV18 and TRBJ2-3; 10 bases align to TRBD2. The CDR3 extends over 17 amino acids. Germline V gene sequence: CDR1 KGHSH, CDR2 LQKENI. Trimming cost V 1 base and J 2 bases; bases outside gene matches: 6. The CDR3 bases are TGTGCCAGCTCACCACAACTAAGCGGGAGGGCCACAGATACGCAGTATTTT. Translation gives CASSPQLSGRATDTQYF. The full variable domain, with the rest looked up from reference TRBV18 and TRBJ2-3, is NAGVMQNPRHLVRRRGQEARLRCSPMKGHSHVYWYRQLPEEGLKFMVYLQKENIIDESGMPKERFSAEFPKEGPSILRIQQVVRGDSAAYFCASSPQLSGRATDTQYFGPGTRLTVL.

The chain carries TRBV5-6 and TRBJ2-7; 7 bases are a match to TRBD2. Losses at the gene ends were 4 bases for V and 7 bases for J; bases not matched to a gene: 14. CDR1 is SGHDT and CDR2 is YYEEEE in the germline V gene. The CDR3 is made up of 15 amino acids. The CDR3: CASSLPRGIGREQYF. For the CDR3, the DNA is TGTGCCAGCAGCCTGCCGCGGGGGATAGGTCGGGAGCAGTACTTC.

The CDR3 bases are TGTGCCAGTAGTCAGACTGGAGCTGCTTCGGTTCAGTACTTC. Protein sequence: CASSQTGAASVQYF. The V and J genes are TRBV19 and TRBJ2-4, with no clear D. In germline, CDR1 is LNHDA, CDR2 SQIVND (reference sequence). CDR3 size: 14 residues. Trimming pared 5 bases from V and 11 bases from J, leaving 19 bases between.

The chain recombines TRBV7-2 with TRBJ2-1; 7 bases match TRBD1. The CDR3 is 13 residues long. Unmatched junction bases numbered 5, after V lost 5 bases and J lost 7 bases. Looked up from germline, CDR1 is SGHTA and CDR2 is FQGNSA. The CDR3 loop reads CASSRDRPNEQFF. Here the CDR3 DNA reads TGTGCCAGCAGCCGGGACAGACCTAATGAGCAGTTCTTC.